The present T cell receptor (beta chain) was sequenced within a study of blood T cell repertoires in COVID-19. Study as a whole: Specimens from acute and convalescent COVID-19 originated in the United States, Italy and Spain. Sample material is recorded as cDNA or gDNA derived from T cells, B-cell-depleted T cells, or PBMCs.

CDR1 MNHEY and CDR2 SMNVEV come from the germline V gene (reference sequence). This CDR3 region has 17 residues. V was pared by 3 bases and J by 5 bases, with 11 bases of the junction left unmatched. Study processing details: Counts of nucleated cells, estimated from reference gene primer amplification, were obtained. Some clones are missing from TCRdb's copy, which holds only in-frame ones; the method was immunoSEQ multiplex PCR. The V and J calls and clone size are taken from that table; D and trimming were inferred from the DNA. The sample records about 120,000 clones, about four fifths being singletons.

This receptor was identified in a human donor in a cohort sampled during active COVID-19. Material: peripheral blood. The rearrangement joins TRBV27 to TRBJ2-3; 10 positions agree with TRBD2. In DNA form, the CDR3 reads TGTGCCAGCAGTTTCTCCGGGACTAGCGCGTACCTAGATACGCAGTATTTT. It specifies CASSFSGTSAYLDTQYF.